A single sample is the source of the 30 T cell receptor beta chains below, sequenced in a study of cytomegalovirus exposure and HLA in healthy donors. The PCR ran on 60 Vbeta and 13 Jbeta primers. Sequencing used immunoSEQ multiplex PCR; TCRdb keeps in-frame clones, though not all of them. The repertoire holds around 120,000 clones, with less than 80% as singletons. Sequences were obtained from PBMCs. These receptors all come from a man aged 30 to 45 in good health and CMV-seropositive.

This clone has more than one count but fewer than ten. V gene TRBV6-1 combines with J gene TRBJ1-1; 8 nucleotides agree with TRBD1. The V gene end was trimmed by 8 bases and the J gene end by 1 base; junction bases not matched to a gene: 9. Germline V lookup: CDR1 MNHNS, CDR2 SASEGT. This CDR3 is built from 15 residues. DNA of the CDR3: TGTGCCAGCCGGTTTACCCAGGGGGCGAACACTGAAGCTTTCTTT. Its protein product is CASRFTQGANTEAFF.

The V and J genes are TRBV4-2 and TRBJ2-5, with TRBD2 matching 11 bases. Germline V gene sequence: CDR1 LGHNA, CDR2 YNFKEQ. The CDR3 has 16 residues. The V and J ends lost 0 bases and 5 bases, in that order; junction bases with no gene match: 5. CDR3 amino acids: CASSQDGTSGGETQYF. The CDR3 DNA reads TGTGCCAGCAGCCAAGATGGAACTAGCGGGGGTGAGACCCAGTACTTC.

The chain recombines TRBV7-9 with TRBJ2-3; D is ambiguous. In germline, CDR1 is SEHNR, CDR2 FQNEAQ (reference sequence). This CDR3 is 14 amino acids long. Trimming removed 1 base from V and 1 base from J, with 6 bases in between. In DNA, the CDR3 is TGTGCCAGCAGCTTAGGTCCCGGCACAGATACGCAGTATTTT. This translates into CASSLGPGTDTQYF.

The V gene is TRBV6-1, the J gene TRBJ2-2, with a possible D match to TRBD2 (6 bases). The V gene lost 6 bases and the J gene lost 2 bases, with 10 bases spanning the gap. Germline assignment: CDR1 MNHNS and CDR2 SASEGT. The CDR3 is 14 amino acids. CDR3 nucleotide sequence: TGTGCCAGCAGGCGGGACGACAACACCGGGGAGCTGTTTTTT. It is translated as CASRRDDNTGELFF.

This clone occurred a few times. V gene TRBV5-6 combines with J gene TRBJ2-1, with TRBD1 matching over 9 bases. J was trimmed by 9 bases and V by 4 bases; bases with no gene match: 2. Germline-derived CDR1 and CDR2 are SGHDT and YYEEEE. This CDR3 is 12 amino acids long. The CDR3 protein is CASSVQGAEQFF. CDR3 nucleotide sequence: TGTGCCAGCAGCGTACAGGGGGCTGAGCAGTTCTTC.

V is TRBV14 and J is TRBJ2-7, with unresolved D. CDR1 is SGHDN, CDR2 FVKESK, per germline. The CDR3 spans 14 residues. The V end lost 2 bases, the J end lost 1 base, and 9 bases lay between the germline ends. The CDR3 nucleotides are TGTGCCAGCAGCCAACGTATAAATTCCTACGAGCAGTACTTC. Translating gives CASSQRINSYEQYF.

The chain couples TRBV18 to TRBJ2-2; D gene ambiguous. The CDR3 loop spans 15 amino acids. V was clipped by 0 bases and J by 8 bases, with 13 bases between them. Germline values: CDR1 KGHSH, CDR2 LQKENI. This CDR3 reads CASSPPAALPGELFF. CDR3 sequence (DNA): TGTGCCAGCTCACCACCGGCGGCGCTACCTGGGGAGCTGTTTTTT.

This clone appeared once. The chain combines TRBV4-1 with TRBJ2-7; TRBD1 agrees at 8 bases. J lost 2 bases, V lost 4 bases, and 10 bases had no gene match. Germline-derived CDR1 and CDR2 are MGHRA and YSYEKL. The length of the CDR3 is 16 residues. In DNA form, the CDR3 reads TGCGCCAGCAGCCCCAGGCCAGGGGGCAACCCCTACGAGCAGTACTTC. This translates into CASSPRPGGNPYEQYF.

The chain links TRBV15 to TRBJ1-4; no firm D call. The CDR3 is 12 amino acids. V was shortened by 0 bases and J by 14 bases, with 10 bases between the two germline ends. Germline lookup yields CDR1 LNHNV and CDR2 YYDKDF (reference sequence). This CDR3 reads CATSRDSGSLFF. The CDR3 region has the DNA TGTGCCACCAGCAGAGATAGTGGGAGCCTGTTTTTT.

CDR3 sequence reads: CASSEELGLAGGPVSDTQYF. In DNA form, the CDR3 reads TGTGCCAGCAGTGAAGAGCTTGGACTAGCGGGGGGGCCTGTCTCAGATACGCAGTATTTT. This chain connects TRBV6-1 to TRBJ2-3, with TRBD2 matching 15 bases. V shed 1 base and J 4 bases; nucleotides not matched to a gene: 12. Germline lookup yields CDR1 MNHNS and CDR2 SASEGT. There are 20 residues in the CDR3.

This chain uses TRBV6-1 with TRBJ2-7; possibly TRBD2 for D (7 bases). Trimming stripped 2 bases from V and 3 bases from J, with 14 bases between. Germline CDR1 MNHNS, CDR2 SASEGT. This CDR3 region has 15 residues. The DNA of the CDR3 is TGTGCCAGCAGTGAAAGGGTGGGAGGGGGCTACGAGCAGTACTTC. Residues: CASSERVGGGYEQYF.

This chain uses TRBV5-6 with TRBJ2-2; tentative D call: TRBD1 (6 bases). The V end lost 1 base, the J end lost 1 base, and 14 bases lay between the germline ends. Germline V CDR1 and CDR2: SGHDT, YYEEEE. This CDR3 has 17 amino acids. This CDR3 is CASSLLAGTLNTGELFF. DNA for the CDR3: TGTGCCAGCAGCTTGTTGGCAGGGACATTGAACACCGGGGAGCTGTTTTTT.

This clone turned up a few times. The chain's CDR3 is CASSMQGAPEAFF. CDR3 nucleotide sequence: TGTGCCAGTAGTATGCAGGGGGCCCCTGAAGCTTTCTTT. This chain uses TRBV19 with TRBJ1-1, with 8 bases fitting TRBD1. There are 13 residues in the CDR3. Germline values: CDR1 LNHDA, CDR2 SQIVND (reference sequence). Germline trimming cut 3 bases from V and 6 bases from J; bases unmatched to any gene: 3.

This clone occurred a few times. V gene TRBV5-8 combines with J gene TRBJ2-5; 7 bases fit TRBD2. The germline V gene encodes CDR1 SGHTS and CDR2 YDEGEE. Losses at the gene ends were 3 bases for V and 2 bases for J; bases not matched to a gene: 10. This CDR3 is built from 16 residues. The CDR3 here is CASSSKAGQIQETQYF. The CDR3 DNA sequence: TGTGCCAGCAGCTCCAAAGCGGGGCAGATTCAAGAGACCCAGTACTTC.

In DNA form, the CDR3 reads TGTGCCAGCTCACCACCAAGCAGGGTAAACACTGAAGCTTTCTTT. It encodes CASSPPSRVNTEAFF. The chain joins TRBV18 to TRBJ1-1, with a weak D call TRBD1 (5 bases). V dropped 0 bases and J dropped 2 bases, with 10 bases sitting between them. This CDR3 is built from 15 residues. Germline V lookup: CDR1 KGHSH, CDR2 LQKENI.

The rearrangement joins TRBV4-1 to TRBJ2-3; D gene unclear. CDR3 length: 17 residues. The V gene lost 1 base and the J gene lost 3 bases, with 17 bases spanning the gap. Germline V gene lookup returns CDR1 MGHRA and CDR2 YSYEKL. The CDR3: CASSQGVARIITDTQYF. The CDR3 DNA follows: TGCGCCAGCAGCCAAGGAGTGGCCAGGATTATTACAGATACGCAGTATTTT.

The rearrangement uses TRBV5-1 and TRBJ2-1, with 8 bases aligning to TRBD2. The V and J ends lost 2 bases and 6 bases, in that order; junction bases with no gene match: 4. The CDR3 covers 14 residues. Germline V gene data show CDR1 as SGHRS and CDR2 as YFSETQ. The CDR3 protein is CASSFTSGLNEQFF. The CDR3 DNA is TGCGCCAGCAGCTTCACTAGCGGACTCAATGAGCAGTTCTTC.

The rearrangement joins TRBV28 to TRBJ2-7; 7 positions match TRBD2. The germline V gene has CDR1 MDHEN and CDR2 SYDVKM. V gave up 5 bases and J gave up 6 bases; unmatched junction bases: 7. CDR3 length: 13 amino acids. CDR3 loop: CASSGRLAFEQYF. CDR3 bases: TGTGCCAGCAGTGGTCGACTAGCCTTCGAGCAGTACTTC.

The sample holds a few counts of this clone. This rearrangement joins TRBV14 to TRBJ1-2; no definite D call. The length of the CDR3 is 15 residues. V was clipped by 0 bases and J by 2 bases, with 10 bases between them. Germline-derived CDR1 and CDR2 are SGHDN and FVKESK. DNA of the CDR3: TGTGCCAGCAGCCAAGAGTTCTCGCGGAACTATGGCTACACCTTC. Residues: CASSQEFSRNYGYTF.

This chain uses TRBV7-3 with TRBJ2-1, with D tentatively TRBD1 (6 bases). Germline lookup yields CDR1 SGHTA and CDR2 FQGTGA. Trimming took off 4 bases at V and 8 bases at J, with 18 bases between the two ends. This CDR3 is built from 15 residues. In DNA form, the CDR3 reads TGTGCCAGCAGCTCGTCCGGGACAAATTTCGATGAGCAGTTCTTC. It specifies CASSSSGTNFDEQFF.

The CDR3 is CASSRDSHYEQYF. The CDR3 DNA sequence: TGTGCCAGCAGTCGGGACAGTCATTACGAGCAGTACTTC. The rearrangement uses TRBV6-1 and TRBJ2-7; 7 nucleotides line up with TRBD1. Germline V gene data show CDR1 as MNHNS and CDR2 as SASEGT. J lost 4 bases, V lost 5 bases, and 5 bases had no gene match. This CDR3 has 13 residues.

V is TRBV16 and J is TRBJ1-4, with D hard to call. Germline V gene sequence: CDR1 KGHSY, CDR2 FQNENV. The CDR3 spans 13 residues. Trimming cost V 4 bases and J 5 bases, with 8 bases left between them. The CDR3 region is CASSPIGNEKLFF. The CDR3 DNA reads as TGTGCCAGCAGCCCCATCGGGAATGAAAAACTGTTTTTT.

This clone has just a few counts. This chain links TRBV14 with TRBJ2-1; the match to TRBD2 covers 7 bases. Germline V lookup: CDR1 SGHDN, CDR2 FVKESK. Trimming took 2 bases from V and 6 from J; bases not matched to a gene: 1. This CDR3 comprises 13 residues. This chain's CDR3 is CASSQWTSNEQFF. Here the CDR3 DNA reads TGTGCCAGCAGCCAATGGACTAGCAATGAGCAGTTCTTC.

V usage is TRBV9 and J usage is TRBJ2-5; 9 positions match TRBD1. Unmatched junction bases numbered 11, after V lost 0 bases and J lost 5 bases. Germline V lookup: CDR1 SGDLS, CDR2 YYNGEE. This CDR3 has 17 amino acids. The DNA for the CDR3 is TGTGCCAGCAGCGTAGATGGAGGACAGGGGATTGGCGAGACCCAGTACTTC. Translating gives CASSVDGGQGIGETQYF.

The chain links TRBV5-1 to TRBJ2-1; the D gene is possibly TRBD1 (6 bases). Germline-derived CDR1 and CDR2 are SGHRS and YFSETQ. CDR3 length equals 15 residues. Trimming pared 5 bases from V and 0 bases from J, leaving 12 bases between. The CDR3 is CASRGATGSYNEQFF. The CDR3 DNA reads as TGCGCCAGCAGGGGGGCGACGGGCTCCTACAATGAGCAGTTCTTC.

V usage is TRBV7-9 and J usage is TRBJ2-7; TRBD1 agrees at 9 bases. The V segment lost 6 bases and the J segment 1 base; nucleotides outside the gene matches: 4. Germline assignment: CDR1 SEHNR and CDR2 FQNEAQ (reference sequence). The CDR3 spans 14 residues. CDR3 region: CASSPGTGSYEQYF. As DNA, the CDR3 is TGTGCCAGCAGTCCGGGGACAGGGTCCTACGAGCAGTACTTC.

In DNA, the CDR3 is TGTGCCAGCACCGGACTAGCGGGGGATACGCAGTATTTT. Protein product: CASTGLAGDTQYF. V usage is TRBV6-5 and J usage is TRBJ2-3; 12 nucleotides agree with TRBD2. Germline V CDR1 and CDR2: MNHEY, SVGAGI. V shed 7 bases, J shed 6 bases, and the junction held 2 bases outside the gene matches. This CDR3 has 13 amino acids.

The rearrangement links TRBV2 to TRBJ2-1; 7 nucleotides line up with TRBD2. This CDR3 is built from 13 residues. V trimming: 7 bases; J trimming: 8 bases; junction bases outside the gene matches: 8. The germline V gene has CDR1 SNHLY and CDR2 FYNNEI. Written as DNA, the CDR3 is TGTGCCAGCACCACTGGGGGGGGAGATGAGCAGTTCTTC. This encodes CASTTGGGDEQFF. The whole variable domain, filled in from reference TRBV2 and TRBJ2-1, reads EPEVTQTPSHQVTQMGQEVILRCVPISNHLYFYWYRQILGQKVEFLVSFYNNEISEKSEIFDDQFSVERPDGSNFTLKIRSTKLEDSAMYFCASTTGGGDEQFFGPGTRLTVL.

The CDR3: CASSLWGPGETQYF. Written as DNA, the CDR3 is TGTGCCAGCAGCTTATGGGGGCCGGGGGAGACCCAGTACTTC. The J gene is TRBJ2-5, the V gene TRBV7-2, with TRBD1 as a possible D gene (6 bases). Germline CDR1 SGHTA, CDR2 FQGNSA. The V end was cut by 2 bases, the J end by 5 bases, with 12 bases between. The CDR3 runs 14 residues.

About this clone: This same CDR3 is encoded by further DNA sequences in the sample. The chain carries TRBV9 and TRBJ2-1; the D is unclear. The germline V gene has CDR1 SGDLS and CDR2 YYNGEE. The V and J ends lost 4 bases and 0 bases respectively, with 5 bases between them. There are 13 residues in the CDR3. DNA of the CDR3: TGTGCCAGCAGCATCAGCTCCTACAATGAGCAGTTCTTC. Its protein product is CASSISSYNEQFF.